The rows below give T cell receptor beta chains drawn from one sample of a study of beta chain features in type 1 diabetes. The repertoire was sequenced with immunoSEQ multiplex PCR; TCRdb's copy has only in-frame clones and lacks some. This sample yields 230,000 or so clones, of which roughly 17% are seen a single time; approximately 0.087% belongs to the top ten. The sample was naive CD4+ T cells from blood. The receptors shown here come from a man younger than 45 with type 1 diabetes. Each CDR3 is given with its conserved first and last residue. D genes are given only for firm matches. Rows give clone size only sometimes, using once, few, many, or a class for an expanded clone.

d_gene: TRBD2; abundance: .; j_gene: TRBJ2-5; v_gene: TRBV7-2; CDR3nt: TGTGCCAGCAGCTTATCGGGAGGCCCAGAGACCCAGTACTTC; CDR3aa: CASSLSGGPETQYF
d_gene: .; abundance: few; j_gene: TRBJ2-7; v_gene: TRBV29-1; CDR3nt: TGCAGCGTTGTTGGCGGGGGCGATCCGGGGCAGTACTTC; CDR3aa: CSVVGGGDPGQYF
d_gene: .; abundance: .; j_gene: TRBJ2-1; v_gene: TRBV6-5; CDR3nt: TGTGCCAGCGTTATAGGGTACTACAATGAGCAGTTCTTC; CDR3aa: CASVIGYYNEQFF
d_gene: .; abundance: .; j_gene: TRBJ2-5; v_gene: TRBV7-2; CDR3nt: TGTGCCAGCAGCTTAGTGGCCCAGGAGGGGACCCAGTACTTC; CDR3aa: CASSLVAQEGTQYF
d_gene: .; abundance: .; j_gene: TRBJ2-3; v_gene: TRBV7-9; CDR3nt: TGTGCCAGCGGGCCTTCCCCGGACACAGATACGCAGTATTTT; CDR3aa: CASGPSPDTDTQYF
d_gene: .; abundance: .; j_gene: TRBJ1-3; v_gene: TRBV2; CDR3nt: TGTGCCAGCAGTTCCGGGATTCCACACTCTGGAAACACCATATATTTT; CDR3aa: CASSSGIPHSGNTIYF
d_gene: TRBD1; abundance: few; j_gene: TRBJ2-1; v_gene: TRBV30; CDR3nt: TGTGCCTGGGGGGGTTTAGGGACAGCGTTCTTC; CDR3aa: CAWGGLGTAFF
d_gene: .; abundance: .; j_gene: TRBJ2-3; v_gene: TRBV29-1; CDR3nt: TGCAGCGTTGAACTGGCAGAACAGGATACGCAGTATTTT; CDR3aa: CSVELAEQDTQYF
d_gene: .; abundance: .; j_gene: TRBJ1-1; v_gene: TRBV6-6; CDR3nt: TGTGCCAGCAGTTACAGGGCAGCCGACCGTGAAGCTTTCTTT; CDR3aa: CASSYRAADREAFF
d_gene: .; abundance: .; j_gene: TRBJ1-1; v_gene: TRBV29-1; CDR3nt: TGCAGCGTTGAAGGGGTGCTCCGGGTGGACACTGAAGCTTTCTTT; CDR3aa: CSVEGVLRVDTEAFF
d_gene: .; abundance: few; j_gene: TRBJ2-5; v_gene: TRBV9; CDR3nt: TGTGCCAGCAGCGGGGAAAGTGGAGAGACCCAGTACTTC; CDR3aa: CASSGESGETQYF
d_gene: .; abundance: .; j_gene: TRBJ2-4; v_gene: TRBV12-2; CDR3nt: TGTGCAAGTCGCTTACTGAAGCCCCAGGGCCAGGGAACGGACATTCAGTACTTC; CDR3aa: CASRLLKPQGQGTDIQYF
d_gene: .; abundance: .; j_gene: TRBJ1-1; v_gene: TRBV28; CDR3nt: TGTGCCAGCATCCTATCAAGGGAAGGCACTGAAGCTTTCTTT; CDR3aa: CASILSREGTEAFF
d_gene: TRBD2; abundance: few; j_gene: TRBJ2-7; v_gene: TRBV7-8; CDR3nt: TGTGCCAGCAGCTCCGGGACTACCTACGAGCAGTACTTC; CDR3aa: CASSSGTTYEQYF
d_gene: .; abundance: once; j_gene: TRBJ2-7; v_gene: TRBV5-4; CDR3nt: TGTGCCAGCAGCTTCACAGGATCCTACGAGCAGTACTTC; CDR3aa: CASSFTGSYEQYF
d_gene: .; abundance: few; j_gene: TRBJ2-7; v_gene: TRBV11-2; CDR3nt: TGTGCCAGCAGCTCCCGAGGGACAACTTACGAGCAGTACTTC; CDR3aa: CASSSRGTTYEQYF
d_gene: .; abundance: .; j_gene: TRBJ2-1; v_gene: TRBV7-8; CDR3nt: TGTGCCAGCAGCTTATTTGATTGGGCGGCTTCCTACAATGAGCAGTTCTTC; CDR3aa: CASSLFDWAASYNEQFF
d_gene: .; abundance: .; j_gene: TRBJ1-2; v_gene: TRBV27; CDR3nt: TGTGCCAGCGGTCTGATACAGGGCGATGGCTACACCTTC; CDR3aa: CASGLIQGDGYTF
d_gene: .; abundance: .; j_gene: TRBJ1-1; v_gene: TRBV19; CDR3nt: TGTGCCAGTAGGAGCCTCAGGGCGGCTGAAGCTTTCTTT; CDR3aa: CASRSLRAAEAFF
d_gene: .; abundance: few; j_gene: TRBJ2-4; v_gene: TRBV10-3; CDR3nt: TGTGCCATCAGTGACGGCCCGCGGGACATTCAGTACTTC; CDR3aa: CAISDGPRDIQYF
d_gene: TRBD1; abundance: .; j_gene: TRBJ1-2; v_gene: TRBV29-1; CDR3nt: TGCAGCGCTGATCGGAGTGGACAGGGCGGCGATGGCTACACCTTC; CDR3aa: CSADRSGQGGDGYTF
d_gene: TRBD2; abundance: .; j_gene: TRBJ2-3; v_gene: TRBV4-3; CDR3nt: TGCGCCAGCAGCCAGACTAGCGGGAGGGCCGCAGATACGCAGTATTTT; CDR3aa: CASSQTSGRAADTQYF
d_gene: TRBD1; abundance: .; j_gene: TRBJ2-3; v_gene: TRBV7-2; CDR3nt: TGTGCCAGCGGGACAGGGATTGTAGATACGCAGTATTTT; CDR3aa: CASGTGIVDTQYF
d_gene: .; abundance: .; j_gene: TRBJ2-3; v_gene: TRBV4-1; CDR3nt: TGCGCCAGCAGCCAAGATCCCCGGACCACAGATACGCAGTATTTT; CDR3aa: CASSQDPRTTDTQYF
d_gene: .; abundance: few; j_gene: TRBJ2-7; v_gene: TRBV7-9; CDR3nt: TGTGCCAGCAGCGTGAGCGGAGAAAACTCCTACGAGCAGTACTTC; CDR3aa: CASSVSGENSYEQYF
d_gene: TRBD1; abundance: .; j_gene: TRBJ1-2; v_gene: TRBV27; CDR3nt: TGTGCCAGCAAATATCGAGGGACAGGGGATGGCTACACCTTC; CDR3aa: CASKYRGTGDGYTF
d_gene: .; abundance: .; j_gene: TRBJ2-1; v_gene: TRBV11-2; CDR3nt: TGTGCCAGCAGCTTAGGGTTAGGGAATGAGCAGTTCTTC; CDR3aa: CASSLGLGNEQFF
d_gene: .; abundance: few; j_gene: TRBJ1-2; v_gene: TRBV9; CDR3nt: TGTGCCAGCAGCCTCCACCGGGCAGCTGGCTACACCTTC; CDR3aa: CASSLHRAAGYTF
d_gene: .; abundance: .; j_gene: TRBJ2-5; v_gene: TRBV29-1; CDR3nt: TGCAGCGTTGAAGTCTCGACGGAGGAGACCCAGTACTTC; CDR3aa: CSVEVSTEETQYF